The TCR beta chain described here comes from a study of T cell repertoires in cytomegalovirus infection. Study-wide background: Selection of CMV epitopes for the study included recently identified HLA-C-restricted and well-studied HLA-B-restricted ones.

TCRdb ran MiXCR on the reads and lists one entry per CDR3 protein. The data contain a few hundred thousand distinct CDR3 sequences, around 20% of them seen just once; the ten biggest clones take up 15% to 20%. With respect to this clonotype: Its antigen is unidentified.

This CDR3 comprises 14 residues. Germline V gene lookup returns CDR1 MNHEY and CDR2 SVGEGT. V lost 2 bases, J lost 0 bases, and 7 bases lay in between. The receptor comes from a human donor in good health (CMV status not recorded). Some clones in this sample may be carry-over from other donors' samples. Sequenced material: cultured PBMCs, taken from culture after CMV antigen stimulation. V and J are TRBV6-2 or TRBV6-3 and TRBJ1-1; D gene uncertain. CDR3 nucleotide sequence: TGTGCCAGCAGTTACGGGGAACTGAACACTGAAGCTTTCTTT. The encoded protein is CASSYGELNTEAFF.